This TCR beta chain originates from a study of cytomegalovirus exposure and HLA in healthy donors. Each of the donors was a healthy bone marrow donor. Primers: 60 Vbeta forward and 13 Jbeta reverse. Assay used: immunoSEQ multiplex PCR; TCRdb lists only in-frame clones, some missing. The listing records 75,000 to 90,000 clones. The source of this sequence is an older woman in good health and CMV-seronegative. Sequenced sample: PBMCs.

The CDR3 bases are TGTGCCAGCAGTTTGGGCAGGGGTCGTGACTATGGCTACACCTTC. It codes for CASSLGRGRDYGYTF. The chain employs TRBV27 and TRBJ1-2, with D possibly matching TRBD1 (6 bases). The CDR3 totals 15 residues. Germline CDR1 reads MNHEY; CDR2 reads SMNVEV (reference sequence). The V and J ends lost 3 bases and 3 bases respectively, with 14 bases between them.